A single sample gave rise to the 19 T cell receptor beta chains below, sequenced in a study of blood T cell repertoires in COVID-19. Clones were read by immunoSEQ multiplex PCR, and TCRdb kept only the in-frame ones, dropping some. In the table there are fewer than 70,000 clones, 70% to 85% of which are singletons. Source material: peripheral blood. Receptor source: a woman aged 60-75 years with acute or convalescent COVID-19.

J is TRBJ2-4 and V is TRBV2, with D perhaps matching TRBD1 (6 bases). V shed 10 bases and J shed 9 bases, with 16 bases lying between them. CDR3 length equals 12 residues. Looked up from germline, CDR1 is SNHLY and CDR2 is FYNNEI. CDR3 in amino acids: CATGTLGAIQYF. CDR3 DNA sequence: TGTGCCACCGGGACATTGGGGGCCATTCAGTACTTC.

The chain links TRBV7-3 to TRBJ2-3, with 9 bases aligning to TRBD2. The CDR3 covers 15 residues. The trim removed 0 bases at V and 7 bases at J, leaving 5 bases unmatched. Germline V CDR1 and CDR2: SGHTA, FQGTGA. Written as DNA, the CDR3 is TGTGCCAGCAGCTTAACAAGCGGGGGGATACATACGCAGTATTTT. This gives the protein CASSLTSGGIHTQYF.

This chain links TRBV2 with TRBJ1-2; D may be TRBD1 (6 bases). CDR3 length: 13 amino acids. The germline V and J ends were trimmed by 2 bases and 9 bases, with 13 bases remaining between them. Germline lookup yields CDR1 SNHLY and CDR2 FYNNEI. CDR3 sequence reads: CASSEIRQGSYTF. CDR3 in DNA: TGTGCCAGCAGTGAAATTAGGCAGGGGAGCTACACCTTC.

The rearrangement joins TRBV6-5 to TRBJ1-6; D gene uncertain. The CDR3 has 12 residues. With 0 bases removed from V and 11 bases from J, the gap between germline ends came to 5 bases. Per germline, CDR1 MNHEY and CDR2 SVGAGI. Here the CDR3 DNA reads TGTGCCAGCAGTTACTCGATAGCACCCCTCCACTTT. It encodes CASSYSIAPLHF.

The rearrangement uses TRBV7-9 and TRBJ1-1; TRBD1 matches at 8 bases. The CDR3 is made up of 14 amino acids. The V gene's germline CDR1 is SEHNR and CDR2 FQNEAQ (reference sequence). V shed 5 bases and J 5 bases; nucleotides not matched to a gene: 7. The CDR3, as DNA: TGTGCCAGCAGCCGGACAGGGTCGGGAACTGAAGCTTTCTTT. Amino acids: CASSRTGSGTEAFF.

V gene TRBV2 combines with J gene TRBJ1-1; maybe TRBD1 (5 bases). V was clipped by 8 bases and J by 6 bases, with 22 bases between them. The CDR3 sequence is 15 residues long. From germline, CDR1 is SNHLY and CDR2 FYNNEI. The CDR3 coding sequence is TGTGCCAGCTCCCGAGCCCCCCAGGGTATCGCTGAAGCTTTCTTT. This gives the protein CASSRAPQGIAEAFF. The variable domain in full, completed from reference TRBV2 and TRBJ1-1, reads EPEVTQTPSHQVTQMGQEVILRCVPISNHLYFYWYRQILGQKVEFLVSFYNNEISEKSEIFDDQFSVERPDGSNFTLKIRSTKLEDSAMYFCASSRAPQGIAEAFFGQGTRLTVV.

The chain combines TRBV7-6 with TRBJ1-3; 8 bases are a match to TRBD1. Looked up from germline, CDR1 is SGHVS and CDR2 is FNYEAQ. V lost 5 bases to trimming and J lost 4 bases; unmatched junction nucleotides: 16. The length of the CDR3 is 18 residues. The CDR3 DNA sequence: TGTGCCAGCAGCCCGTCACCCTGGACAGGGCTATCCGGAAACACCATATATTTT. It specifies CASSPSPWTGLSGNTIYF.

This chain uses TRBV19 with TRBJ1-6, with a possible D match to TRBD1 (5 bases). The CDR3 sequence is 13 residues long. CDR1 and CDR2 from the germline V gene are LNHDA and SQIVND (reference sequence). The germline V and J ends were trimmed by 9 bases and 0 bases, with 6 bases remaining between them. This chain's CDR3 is CASQGSYNSPLHF. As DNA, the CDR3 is TGTGCCAGCCAGGGCTCCTATAATTCACCCCTCCACTTT.

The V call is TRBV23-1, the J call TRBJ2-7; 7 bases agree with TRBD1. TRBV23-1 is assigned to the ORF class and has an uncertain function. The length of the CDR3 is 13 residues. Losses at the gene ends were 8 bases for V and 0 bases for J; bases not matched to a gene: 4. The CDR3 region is CASQDRNSYEQYF. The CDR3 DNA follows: TGCGCCAGCCAGGACAGGAACTCCTACGAGCAGTACTTC.

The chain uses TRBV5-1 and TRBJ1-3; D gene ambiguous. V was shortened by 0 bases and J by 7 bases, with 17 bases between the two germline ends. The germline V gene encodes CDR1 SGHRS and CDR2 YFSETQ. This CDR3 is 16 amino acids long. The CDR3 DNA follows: TGCGCCAGCAGCTTGGATCACCTGGGCCGTGGGAACACCATATATTTT. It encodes CASSLDHLGRGNTIYF.

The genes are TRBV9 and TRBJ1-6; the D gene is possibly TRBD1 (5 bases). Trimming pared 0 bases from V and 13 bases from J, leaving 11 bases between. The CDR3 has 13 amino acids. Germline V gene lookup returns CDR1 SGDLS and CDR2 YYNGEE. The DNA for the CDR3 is TGTGCCAGCAGCGTAGCCGGGGGTATGCCCCTCCACTTT. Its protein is CASSVAGGMPLHF.

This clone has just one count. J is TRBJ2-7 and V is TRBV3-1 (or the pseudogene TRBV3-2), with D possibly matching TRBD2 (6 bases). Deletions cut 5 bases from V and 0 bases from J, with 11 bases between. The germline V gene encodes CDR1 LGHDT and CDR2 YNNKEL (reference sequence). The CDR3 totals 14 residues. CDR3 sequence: CASSATAGSYEQYF. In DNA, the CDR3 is TGTGCCAGCAGCGCGACAGCGGGCTCCTACGAGCAGTACTTC.

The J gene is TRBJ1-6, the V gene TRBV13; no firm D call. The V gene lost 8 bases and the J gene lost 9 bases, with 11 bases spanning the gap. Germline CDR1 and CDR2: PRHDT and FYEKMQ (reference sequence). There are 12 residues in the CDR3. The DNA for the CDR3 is TGTGCCAGCTGCGCAGGTGTTTCACCCCTCCACTTT. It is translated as CASCAGVSPLHF.

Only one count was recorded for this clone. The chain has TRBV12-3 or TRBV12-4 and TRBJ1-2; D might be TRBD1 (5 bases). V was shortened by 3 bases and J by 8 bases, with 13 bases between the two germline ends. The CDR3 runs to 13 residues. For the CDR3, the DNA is TGTGCCAGCAGTTTTCAGGGCCCCGGGGGCTACACCTTC. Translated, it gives CASSFQGPGGYTF.

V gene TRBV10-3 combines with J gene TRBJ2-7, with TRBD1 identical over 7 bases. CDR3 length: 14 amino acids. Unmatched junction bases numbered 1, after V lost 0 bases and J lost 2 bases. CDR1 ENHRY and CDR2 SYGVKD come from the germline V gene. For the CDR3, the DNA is TGTGCCATCAGTGAGTCAGGGGGCCCCTACGAGCAGTACTTC. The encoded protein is CAISESGGPYEQYF.

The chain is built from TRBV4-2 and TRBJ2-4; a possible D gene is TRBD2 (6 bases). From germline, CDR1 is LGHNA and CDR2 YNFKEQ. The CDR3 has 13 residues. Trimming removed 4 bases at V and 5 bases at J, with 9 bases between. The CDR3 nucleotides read TGTGCCAGCAGCCGGGACTTGCAAAACATTCAGTACTTC. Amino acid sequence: CASSRDLQNIQYF.

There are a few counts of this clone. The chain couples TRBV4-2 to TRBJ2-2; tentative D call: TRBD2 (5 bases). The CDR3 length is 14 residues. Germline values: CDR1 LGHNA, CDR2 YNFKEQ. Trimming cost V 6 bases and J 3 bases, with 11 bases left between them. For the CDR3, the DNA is TGTGCCAGCAGGGAGAAGAGGGACACCGGGGAGCTGTTTTTT. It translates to CASREKRDTGELFF.

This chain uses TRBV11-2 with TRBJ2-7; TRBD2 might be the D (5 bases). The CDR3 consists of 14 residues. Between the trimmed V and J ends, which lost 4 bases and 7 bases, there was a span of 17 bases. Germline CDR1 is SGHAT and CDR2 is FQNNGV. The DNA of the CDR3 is TGTGCCAGCAGCTCGCTTATGGACTCGGGGGAGCAGTACTTC. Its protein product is CASSSLMDSGEQYF.

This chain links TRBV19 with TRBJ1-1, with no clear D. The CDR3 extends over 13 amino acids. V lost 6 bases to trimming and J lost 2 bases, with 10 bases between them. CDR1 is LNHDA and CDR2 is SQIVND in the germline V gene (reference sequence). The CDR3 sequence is CASRFQVNTEAFF. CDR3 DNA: TGTGCCAGTAGGTTTCAGGTAAACACTGAAGCTTTCTTT.